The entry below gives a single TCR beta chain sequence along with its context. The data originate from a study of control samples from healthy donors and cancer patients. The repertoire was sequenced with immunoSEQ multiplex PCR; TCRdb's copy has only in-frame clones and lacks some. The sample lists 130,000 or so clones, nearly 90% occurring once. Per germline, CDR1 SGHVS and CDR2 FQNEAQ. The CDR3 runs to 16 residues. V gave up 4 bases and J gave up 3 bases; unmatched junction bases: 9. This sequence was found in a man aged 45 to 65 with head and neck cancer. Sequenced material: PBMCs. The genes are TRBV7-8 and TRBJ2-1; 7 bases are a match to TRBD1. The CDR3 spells CASSSPGTVNYNEQFF. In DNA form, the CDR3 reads TGTGCCAGCAGCTCGCCCGGGACAGTTAACTACAATGAGCAGTTCTTC.